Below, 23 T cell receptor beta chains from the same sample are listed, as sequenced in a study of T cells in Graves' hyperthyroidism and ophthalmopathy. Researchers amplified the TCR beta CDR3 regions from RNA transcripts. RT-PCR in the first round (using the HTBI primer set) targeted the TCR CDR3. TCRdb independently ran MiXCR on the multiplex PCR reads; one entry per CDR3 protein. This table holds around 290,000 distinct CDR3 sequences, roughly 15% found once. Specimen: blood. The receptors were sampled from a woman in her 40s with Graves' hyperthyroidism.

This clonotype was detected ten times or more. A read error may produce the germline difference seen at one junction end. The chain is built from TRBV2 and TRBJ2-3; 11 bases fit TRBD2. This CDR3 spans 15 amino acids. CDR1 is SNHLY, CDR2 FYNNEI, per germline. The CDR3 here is CAGRVTSGGGDTQYF. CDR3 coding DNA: TGTGCCGGCAGAGTAACTAGCGGGGGCGGAGATACGCAGTATTTT.

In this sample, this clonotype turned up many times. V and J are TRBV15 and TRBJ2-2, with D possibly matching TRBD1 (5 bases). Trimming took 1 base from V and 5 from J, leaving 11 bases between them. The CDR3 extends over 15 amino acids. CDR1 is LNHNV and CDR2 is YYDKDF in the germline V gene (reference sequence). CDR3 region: CATSRAAGWTGELFF. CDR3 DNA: TGTGCCACCAGCAGAGCTGCAGGGTGGACCGGGGAGCTGTTTTTT.

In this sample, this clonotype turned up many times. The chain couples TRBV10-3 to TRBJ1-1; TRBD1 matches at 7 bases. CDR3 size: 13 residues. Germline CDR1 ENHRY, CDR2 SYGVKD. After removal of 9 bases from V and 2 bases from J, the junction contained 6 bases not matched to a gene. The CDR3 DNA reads TGTGCCATACGACAGGGCCTAAACACTGAAGCTTTCTTT. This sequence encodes CAIRQGLNTEAFF.

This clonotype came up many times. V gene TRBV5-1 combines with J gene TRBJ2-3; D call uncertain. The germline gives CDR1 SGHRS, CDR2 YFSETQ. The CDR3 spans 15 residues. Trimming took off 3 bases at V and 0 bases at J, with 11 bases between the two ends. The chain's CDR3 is CASSSTVSSTDTQYF. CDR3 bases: TGCGCCAGCAGCTCAACTGTCTCTAGCACAGATACGCAGTATTTT.

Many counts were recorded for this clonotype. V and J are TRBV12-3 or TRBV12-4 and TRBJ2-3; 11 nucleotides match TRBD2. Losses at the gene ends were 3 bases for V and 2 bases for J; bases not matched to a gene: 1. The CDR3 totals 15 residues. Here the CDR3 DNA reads TGTGCCAGCAGTTTGACTAGCGGGGTCACAGATACGCAGTATTTT. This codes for CASSLTSGVTDTQYF.

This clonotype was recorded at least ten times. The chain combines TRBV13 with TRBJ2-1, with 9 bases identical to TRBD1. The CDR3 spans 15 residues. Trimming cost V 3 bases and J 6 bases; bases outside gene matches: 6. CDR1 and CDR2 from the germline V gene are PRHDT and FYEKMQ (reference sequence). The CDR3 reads CASSLGQGKGNEQFF. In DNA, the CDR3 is TGTGCCAGCAGCTTGGGACAGGGAAAAGGCAATGAGCAGTTCTTC.

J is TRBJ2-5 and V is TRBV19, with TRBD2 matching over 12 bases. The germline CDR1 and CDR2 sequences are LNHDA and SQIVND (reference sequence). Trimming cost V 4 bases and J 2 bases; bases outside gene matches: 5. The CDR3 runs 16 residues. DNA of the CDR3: TGTGCCAGTAGTAAATCCGGGACTAGCGGGCAAGAGACCCAGTACTTC. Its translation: CASSKSGTSGQETQYF.

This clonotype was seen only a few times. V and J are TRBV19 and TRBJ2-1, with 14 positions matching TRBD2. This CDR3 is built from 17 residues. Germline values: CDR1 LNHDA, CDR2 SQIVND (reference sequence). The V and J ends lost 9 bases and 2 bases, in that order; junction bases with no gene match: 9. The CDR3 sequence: CASNIRLAGGTYNEQFF. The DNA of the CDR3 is TGTGCCAGCAATATTCGACTAGCGGGAGGGACCTACAATGAGCAGTTCTTC.

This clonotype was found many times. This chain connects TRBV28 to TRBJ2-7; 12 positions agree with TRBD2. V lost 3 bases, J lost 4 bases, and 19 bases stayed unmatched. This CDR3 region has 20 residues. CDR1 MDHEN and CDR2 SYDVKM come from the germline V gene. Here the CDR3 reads CASSFVGTGIPGTSGYEQYF. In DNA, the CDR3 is TGTGCCAGCAGTTTTGTGGGGACAGGGATCCCCGGGACTAGCGGGTACGAGCAGTACTTC.

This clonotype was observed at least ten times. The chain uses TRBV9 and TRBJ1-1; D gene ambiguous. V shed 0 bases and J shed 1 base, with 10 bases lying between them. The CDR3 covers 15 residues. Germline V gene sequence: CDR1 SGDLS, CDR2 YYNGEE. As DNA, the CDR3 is TGTGCCAGCAGCGTAGAGGCAGGCCGGAACACTGAAGCTTTCTTT. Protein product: CASSVEAGRNTEAFF.

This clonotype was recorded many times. CDR3 nucleotides: TGTGCCTGGAAAGGCACAGGCCGGGGCATTCAGTACTTC. Translating it yields CAWKGTGRGIQYF. The chain links TRBV30 to TRBJ2-4; D could derive from TRBD1 or TRBD2 (5 bases each). Looked up from germline, CDR1 is GTSNPN and CDR2 is SVGIG (reference sequence). The CDR3 extends over 13 amino acids. Trimming cost V 4 bases and J 9 bases, with 16 bases left between them.

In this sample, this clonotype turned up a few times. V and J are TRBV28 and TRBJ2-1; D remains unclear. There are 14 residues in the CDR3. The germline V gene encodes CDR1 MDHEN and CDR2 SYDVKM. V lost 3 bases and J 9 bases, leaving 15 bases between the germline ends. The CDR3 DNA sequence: TGTGCCAGCAGTTTGATCCGACGGTGGAGTGAGCAGTTCTTC. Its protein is CASSLIRRWSEQFF.

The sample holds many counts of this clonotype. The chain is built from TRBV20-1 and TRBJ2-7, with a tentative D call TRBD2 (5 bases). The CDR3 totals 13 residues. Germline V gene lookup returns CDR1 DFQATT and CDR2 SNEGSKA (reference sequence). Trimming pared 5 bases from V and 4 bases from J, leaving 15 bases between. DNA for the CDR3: TGCAGTGCTGACCCCAAAGGCGGGTACGAGCAGTACTTC. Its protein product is CSADPKGGYEQYF.

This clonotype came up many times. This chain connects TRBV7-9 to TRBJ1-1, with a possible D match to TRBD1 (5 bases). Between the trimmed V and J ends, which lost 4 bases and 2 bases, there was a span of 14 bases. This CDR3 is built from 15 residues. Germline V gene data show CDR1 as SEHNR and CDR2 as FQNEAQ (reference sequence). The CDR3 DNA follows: TGTGCCAGCAGCTCTTCAGGGATAATAAACACTGAAGCTTTCTTT. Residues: CASSSSGIINTEAFF.

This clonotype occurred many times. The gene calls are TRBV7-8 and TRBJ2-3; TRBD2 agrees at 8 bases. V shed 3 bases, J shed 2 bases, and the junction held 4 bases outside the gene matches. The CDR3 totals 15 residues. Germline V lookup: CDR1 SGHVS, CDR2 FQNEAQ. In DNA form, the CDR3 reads TGTGCCAGCAGCTTTGGAGCGGGGGCCACAGATACGCAGTATTTT. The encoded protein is CASSFGAGATDTQYF.

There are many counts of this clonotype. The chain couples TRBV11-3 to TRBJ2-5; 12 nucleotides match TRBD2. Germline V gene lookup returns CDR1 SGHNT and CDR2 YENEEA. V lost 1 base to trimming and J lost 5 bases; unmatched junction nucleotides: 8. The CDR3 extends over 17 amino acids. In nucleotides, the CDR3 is TGTGCCAGCAGCTTAGGAAGTCTAGCGGGAGGGCCGGAGACCCAGTACTTC. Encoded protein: CASSLGSLAGGPETQYF.

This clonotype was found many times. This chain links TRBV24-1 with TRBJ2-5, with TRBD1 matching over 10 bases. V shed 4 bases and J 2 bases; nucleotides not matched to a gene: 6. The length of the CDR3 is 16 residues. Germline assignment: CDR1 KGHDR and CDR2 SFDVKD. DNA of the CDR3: TGTGCCACCAGTGACTCCGGGACAGGGGTTCAAGAGACCCAGTACTTC. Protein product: CATSDSGTGVQETQYF.

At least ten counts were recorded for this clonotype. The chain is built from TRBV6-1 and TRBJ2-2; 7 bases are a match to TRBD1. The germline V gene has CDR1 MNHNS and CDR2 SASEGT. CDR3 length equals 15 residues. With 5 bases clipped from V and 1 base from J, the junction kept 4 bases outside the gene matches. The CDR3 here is CASSQGQMNTGELFF. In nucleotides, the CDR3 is TGTGCCAGCAGTCAGGGACAGATGAACACCGGGGAGCTGTTTTTT.

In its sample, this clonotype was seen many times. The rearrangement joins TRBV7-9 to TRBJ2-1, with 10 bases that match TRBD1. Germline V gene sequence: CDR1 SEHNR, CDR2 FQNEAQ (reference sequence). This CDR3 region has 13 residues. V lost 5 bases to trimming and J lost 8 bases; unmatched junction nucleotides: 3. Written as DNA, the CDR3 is TGTGCCAGCAGCCCAGGGACAGGGGATGAGCAGTTCTTC. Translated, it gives CASSPGTGDEQFF. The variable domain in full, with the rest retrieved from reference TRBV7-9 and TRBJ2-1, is DTGVSQNPRHKITKRGQNVTFRCDPISEHNRLYWYRQTLGQGPEFLTYFQNEAQLEKSRLLSDRFSAERPKGSFSTLEIQRTEQGDSAMYLCASSPGTGDEQFFGPGTRLTVL.

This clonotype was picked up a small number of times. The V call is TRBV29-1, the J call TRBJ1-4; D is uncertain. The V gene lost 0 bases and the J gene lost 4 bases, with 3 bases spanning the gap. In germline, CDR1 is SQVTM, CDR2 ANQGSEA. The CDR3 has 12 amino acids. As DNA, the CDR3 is TGCAGCGTTGAAGATAATAATGAAAAACTGTTTTTT. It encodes CSVEDNNEKLFF.

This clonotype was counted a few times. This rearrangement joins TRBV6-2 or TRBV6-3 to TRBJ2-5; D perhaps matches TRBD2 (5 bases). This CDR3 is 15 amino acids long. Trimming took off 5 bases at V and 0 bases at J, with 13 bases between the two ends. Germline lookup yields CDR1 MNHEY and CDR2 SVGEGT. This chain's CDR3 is CASSQPLEYQETQYF. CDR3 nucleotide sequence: TGTGCCAGCAGTCAACCACTAGAGTACCAAGAGACCCAGTACTTC.

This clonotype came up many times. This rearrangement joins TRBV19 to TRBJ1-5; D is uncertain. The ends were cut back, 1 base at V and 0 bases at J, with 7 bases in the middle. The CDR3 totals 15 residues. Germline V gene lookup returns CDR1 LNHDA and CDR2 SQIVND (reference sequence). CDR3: CASSIGKNSNQPQHF. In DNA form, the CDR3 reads TGTGCCAGTAGTATAGGAAAGAATAGCAATCAGCCCCAGCATTTT.

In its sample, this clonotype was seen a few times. The CDR3 region has the DNA TGTGCCTGGAGTGGAGGGGGGGCTAGCACAGATACGCAGTATTTT. It encodes CAWSGGGASTDTQYF. The chain joins TRBV30 to TRBJ2-3, with TRBD2 as a possible D gene (7 bases). This CDR3 is built from 15 residues. Germline CDR1 and CDR2: GTSNPN and SVGIG (reference sequence). V lost 1 base to trimming and J lost 0 bases, with 11 bases between them.